Shown below are 30 T cell receptor beta chains from a single sample sequenced in a study of T cell changes during pregnancy in multiple sclerosis. Sequencing used immunoSEQ multiplex PCR; TCRdb keeps in-frame clones, though not all of them. The table has some 60,000 clones, around 93% seen once. The sequenced sample was CD4+ T cells from peripheral blood mononuclear cells, obtained before pregnancy. Receptors were obtained from a female donor with multiple sclerosis, enrolled in a pregnancy study.

The chain joins TRBV4-2 to TRBJ2-7; D unresolved. Between the trimmed V and J ends, which lost 0 bases and 5 bases, there was a span of 14 bases. CDR1 LGHNA and CDR2 YNFKEQ come from the germline V gene. The CDR3 is 15 residues long. CDR3: CASSQENQRVNEQYF. In DNA, the CDR3 is TGTGCCAGCAGCCAAGAAAACCAGCGAGTCAACGAGCAGTACTTC.

The chain carries TRBV28 and TRBJ1-1; D is ambiguous. Trimming removed 8 bases at V and 2 bases at J, with 6 bases between. Germline-derived CDR1 and CDR2 are MDHEN and SYDVKM. The CDR3 is 11 amino acids. The CDR3 sequence is CASQVNTEAFF. The CDR3 nucleotides are TGTGCCAGCCAGGTAAACACTGAAGCTTTCTTT.

The chain recombines TRBV28 with TRBJ2-7, with no clear D. The V and J ends lost 3 bases and 3 bases respectively, with 6 bases between them. Germline V gene data show CDR1 as MDHEN and CDR2 as SYDVKM. There are 12 residues in the CDR3. The CDR3 protein is CASSFQNYEQYF. The CDR3 bases are TGTGCCAGCAGTTTCCAAAACTACGAGCAGTACTTC.

This clone has only a few counts. The chain recombines TRBV7-8 with TRBJ2-1, with D perhaps matching TRBD1 (7 bases). The V end lost 5 bases, the J end lost 15 bases, and 20 bases lay between the germline ends. The germline CDR1 and CDR2 sequences are SGHVS and FQNEAQ. The CDR3 has 13 amino acids. The CDR3 spells CASSQLETGRSFF. CDR3 nucleotide sequence: TGTGCCAGCAGCCAGCTGGAGACAGGGAGGTCGTTCTTC.

This chain joins TRBV29-1 and TRBJ1-1; 9 nucleotides align to TRBD1. This CDR3 has 14 residues. Trimming at V came to 6 bases and at J to 6 bases, leaving 11 bases not matched to a gene. CDR1 SQVTM and CDR2 ANQGSEA come from the germline V gene. The CDR3 spells CSVTGQGYGAEAFF. In DNA form, the CDR3 reads TGCAGCGTGACGGGACAGGGATATGGAGCTGAAGCTTTCTTT. Complete variable domain (other parts from reference TRBV29-1 and TRBJ1-1): SAVISQKPSRDICQRGTSLTIQCQVDSQVTMMFWYRQQPGQSLTLIATANQGSEATYESGFVIDKFPISRPNLTFSTLTVSNMSPEDSSIYLCSVTGQGYGAEAFFGQGTRLTVV.

The chain recombines TRBV18 with TRBJ2-5; possible D gene TRBD1, 5 bases. Germline CDR1 KGHSH, CDR2 LQKENI. The CDR3 spans 16 residues. V lost 6 bases, J lost 1 base, and 18 bases lay in between. CDR3 region: CASSPRLRRGQETQYF. The CDR3 DNA reads TGTGCCAGCTCCCCTCGTCTGAGAAGGGGCCAAGAGACCCAGTACTTC.

The CDR3 protein is CASSGFGGAGELFF. CDR3 coding DNA: TGTGCCAGTAGTGGCTTTGGGGGGGCCGGGGAGCTGTTTTTT. The V and J genes are TRBV19 and TRBJ2-2; 7 nucleotides line up with TRBD2. Unmatched junction bases numbered 6, after V lost 5 bases and J lost 6 bases. The CDR3 length is 14 residues. CDR1 and CDR2 (germline): LNHDA, SQIVND (reference sequence).

V and J are TRBV5-4 and TRBJ2-2; TRBD2 matches at 13 bases. This CDR3 spans 17 amino acids. V trimming: 5 bases; J trimming: 6 bases; junction bases outside the gene matches: 10. Germline lookup yields CDR1 SGHNT and CDR2 YYREEE (reference sequence). Here the CDR3 DNA reads TGTGCCAGCAGTCGAGGACTAGCGGGGGAGGTAGCCGGGGAGCTGTTTTTT. The encoded protein is CASSRGLAGEVAGELFF. The full variable domain, in which reference TRBV5-4 and TRBJ2-2 provide the parts outside the CDR3, is ETGVTQSPTHLIKTRGQQVTLRCSSQSGHNTVSWYQQALGQGPQFIFQYYREEENGRGNFPPRFSGLQFPNYSSELNVNALELDDSALYLCASSRGLAGEVAGELFFGEGSRLTVL.

J is TRBJ1-5 and V is TRBV18; 7 nucleotides align to TRBD1. This CDR3 has 16 amino acids. Germline CDR1 is KGHSH and CDR2 is LQKENI. The ends lost 2 bases at V and 1 base at J; junction bases unmatched: 5. As DNA, the CDR3 is TGTGCCAGCTCACCATCATCAGGGGGGAGCAATCAGCCCCAGCATTTT. Its translation: CASSPSSGGSNQPQHF. Together with reference TRBV18 and TRBJ1-5, the CDR3 gives the full variable domain: NAGVMQNPRHLVRRRGQEARLRCSPMKGHSHVYWYRQLPEEGLKFMVYLQKENIIDESGMPKERFSAEFPKEGPSILRIQQVVRGDSAAYFCASSPSSGGSNQPQHFGDGTRLSIL.

The chain employs TRBV29-1 and TRBJ2-3, with 9 bases fitting TRBD2. This CDR3 is built from 14 residues. In germline, CDR1 is SQVTM, CDR2 ANQGSEA. The V gene end was trimmed by 7 bases and the J gene end by 4 bases; junction bases not matched to a gene: 9. CDR3 sequence: CSGNSGSTADTQYF. CDR3 in DNA: TGCAGCGGAAATAGCGGGAGCACGGCAGATACGCAGTATTTT.

This clone was observed a handful of times. The V call is TRBV5-4, the J call TRBJ1-1; D might be TRBD1 (6 bases). The CDR3 is 15 residues long. The V and J ends lost 4 bases and 2 bases respectively, with 15 bases between them. Germline CDR1 is SGHNT and CDR2 is YYREEE (reference sequence). CDR3 nucleotides: TGTGCCAGCAGCATCCCGGTTGGGGGCAACACTGAAGCTTTCTTT. Translated, it gives CASSIPVGGNTEAFF.

This clone has just one count. CDR3 DNA: TGTGCCAGCAGCTCCTTGGCGGGAGGGATATTCCACGAGCAGTACTTC. Residues: CASSSLAGGIFHEQYF. The chain carries TRBV11-3 and TRBJ2-7; TRBD2 agrees at 9 bases. With V trimmed by 4 bases and J by 5 bases, 12 bases remained unmatched. Germline CDR1 reads SGHNT; CDR2 reads YENEEA. The CDR3 sequence is 16 residues long.

The chain has TRBV4-2 and TRBJ2-5; TRBD2 matches 8 bases. J gave up 5 bases and V 4 bases, and 15 bases lay outside the gene matches. The CDR3 is made up of 17 amino acids. The germline CDR1 and CDR2 sequences are LGHNA and YNFKEQ. This CDR3 reads CASSPQQAAGVGETQYF. DNA for the CDR3: TGTGCCAGCAGCCCCCAGCAGGCAGCGGGAGTTGGGGAGACCCAGTACTTC.

This clone was observed a single time. This CDR3 reads CASSPWTGGYGYTF. CDR3 in DNA: TGTGCCAGCAGTCCGTGGACAGGGGGCTATGGCTACACCTTC. This chain joins TRBV27 and TRBJ1-2; the match to TRBD1 covers 10 bases. Germline V gene sequence: CDR1 MNHEY, CDR2 SMNVEV (reference sequence). J was trimmed by 4 bases and V by 5 bases; bases with no gene match: 4. CDR3 length: 14 residues.

The CDR3 reads CASSPRTSLGNEQFF. In DNA, the CDR3 is TGTGCCAGCAGCCCGAGGACTAGCCTCGGCAATGAGCAGTTCTTC. The rearrangement uses TRBV11-2 and TRBJ2-1, with 8 nucleotides matching TRBD2. Germline lookup yields CDR1 SGHAT and CDR2 FQNNGV. CDR3 length: 15 residues. The junction had 9 bases not matched to a gene; V was cut back by 5 bases and J by 6 bases. Full variable domain (outside the CDR3, taken from reference TRBV11-2 and TRBJ2-1): EAGVAQSPRYKIIEKRQSVAFWCNPISGHATLYWYQQILGQGPKLLIQFQNNGVVDDSQLPKDRFSAERLKGVDSTLKIQPAKLEDSAVYLCASSPRTSLGNEQFFGPGTRLTVL.

The CDR3 sequence: CATSRGDRVDGYTF. Here the CDR3 DNA reads TGTGCCACCAGCAGAGGTGACAGGGTGGATGGCTACACCTTC. This rearrangement joins TRBV15 to TRBJ1-2, with 7 bases fitting TRBD1. Per germline, CDR1 LNHNV and CDR2 YYDKDF (reference sequence). The trim removed 1 base at V and 6 bases at J, leaving 5 bases unmatched. The CDR3 totals 14 residues. Together with reference TRBV15 and TRBJ1-2, the CDR3 gives the full variable domain: DAMVIQNPRYQVTQFGKPVTLSCSQTLNHNVMYWYQQKSSQAPKLLFHYYDKDFNNEADTPDNFQSRRPNTSFCFLDIRSPGLGDTAMYLCATSRGDRVDGYTFGSGTRLTVV.

CDR3 residues: CASSLVRPLGGEQFF. CDR3 sequence (DNA): TGTGCCAGCAGCTTAGTGAGGCCGCTGGGTGGTGAGCAGTTCTTC. This chain joins TRBV7-8 and TRBJ2-1; no reliable D call. The CDR3 length is 15 residues. V lost 1 base and J 9 bases, leaving 16 bases between the germline ends. Looked up from germline, CDR1 is SGHVS and CDR2 is FQNEAQ.

The chain couples TRBV28 to TRBJ2-1; D is unclear. With 5 bases removed from V and 7 bases from J, the gap between germline ends came to 12 bases. The length of the CDR3 is 13 residues. CDR1 and CDR2 (germline): MDHEN, SYDVKM. The CDR3: CASSPLYLNEQFF. CDR3 coding DNA: TGTGCCAGCAGTCCTCTCTACCTAAATGAGCAGTTCTTC.

The rearrangement joins TRBV7-2 to TRBJ2-7; 8 bases line up with TRBD1. CDR1 and CDR2 (germline): SGHTA, FQGNSA. With 5 bases clipped from V and 4 bases from J, the junction kept 10 bases outside the gene matches. This CDR3 spans 15 amino acids. The CDR3 DNA reads as TGTGCCAGCAGCCCCCTCAGGGGGCGCTGGTACGAGCAGTACTTC. It specifies CASSPLRGRWYEQYF.

This chain uses TRBV7-9 with TRBJ2-3, with D perhaps TRBD2 (6 bases). Trimming took off 2 bases at V and 0 bases at J, with 9 bases between the two ends. The CDR3 is 15 residues long. Germline V CDR1 and CDR2: SEHNR, FQNEAQ (reference sequence). The CDR3 sequence is CASSLSGTSTDTQYF. The CDR3 DNA sequence: TGTGCCAGCAGCTTATCCGGGACTAGCACAGATACGCAGTATTTT.

This rearrangement joins TRBV11-3 to TRBJ2-2; 12 bases fit TRBD2. CDR3 length equals 16 residues. Germline CDR1 and CDR2: SGHNT and YENEEA. The J segment lost 7 bases and the V segment lost 1 base, leaving 4 bases of the junction unmatched. The CDR3 DNA reads as TGTGCCAGCAGCTTAGGACTAGCGGGAGCGGACGGGGAGCTGTTTTTT. It is translated as CASSLGLAGADGELFF. Variable domain in full (rest from reference TRBV11-3 and TRBJ2-2): EAGVVQSPRYKIIEKKQPVAFWCNPISGHNTLYWYLQNLGQGPELLIRYENEEAVDDSQLPKDRFSAERLKGVDSTLKIQPAELGDSAVYLCASSLGLAGADGELFFGEGSRLTVL.

This clone was recorded a few times. This chain joins TRBV2 and TRBJ1-5, with 8 bases lining up with TRBD1. Per germline, CDR1 SNHLY and CDR2 FYNNEI. The CDR3 is 13 residues long. J was trimmed by 4 bases and V by 8 bases; bases with no gene match: 4. The CDR3 reads CASFGDRNQPQHF. The DNA of the CDR3 is TGTGCCAGCTTCGGGGACAGGAATCAGCCCCAGCATTTT.

The chain couples TRBV19 to TRBJ1-1; the D is unclear. The V gene's germline CDR1 is LNHDA and CDR2 SQIVND (reference sequence). Trimming took off 5 bases at V and 4 bases at J, with 11 bases between the two ends. The CDR3 covers 13 residues. In DNA form, the CDR3 reads TGTGCCAGTAGTCTCGATGCGGGCACTGAAGCTTTCTTT. It is translated as CASSLDAGTEAFF.

For this clone: As the CDR3 is not closed by the conserved phenylalanine or tryptophan, this likely results from a read error. Because the CDR3's place on the DNA is in doubt, the DNA is left out and the CDR3 is given as listed by TCRdb. The chain recombines TRBV28 with TRBJ2-7; the table's D call, TRBD2, was not checked against the DNA. Germline CDR1 reads MDHEN; CDR2 reads SYDVKM. The length of the CDR3 is 13 amino acids, counting both ends. This CDR3 is CASSPSGDSPPSI.

The V call is TRBV7-2, the J call TRBJ2-3; 8 nucleotides match TRBD2. Unmatched junction bases numbered 11, after V lost 6 bases and J lost 0 bases. The CDR3 length is 17 residues. Germline CDR1 is SGHTA and CDR2 is FQGNSA. The CDR3 sequence: CASRPGGGKRSTDTQYF. The CDR3 DNA reads as TGTGCCAGCAGGCCGGGGGGGGGAAAGCGGAGCACAGATACGCAGTATTTT.

The chain employs TRBV27 and TRBJ2-7; 7 bases agree with TRBD2. J was trimmed by 10 bases and V by 5 bases; bases with no gene match: 11. The CDR3 is made up of 13 amino acids. In germline, CDR1 is MNHEY, CDR2 SMNVEV (reference sequence). The CDR3, as DNA: TGTGCCAGCAGTAAGACTAGCATTATGCAACAGTACTTC. It translates to CASSKTSIMQQYF.

This chain connects TRBV6-5 to TRBJ2-1; D might be TRBD1 (6 bases). This CDR3 region has 15 residues. V was pared by 6 bases and J by 0 bases, with 12 bases between. CDR1 MNHEY and CDR2 SVGAGI come from the germline V gene. CDR3 loop: CASSPDRSSYNEQFF. The CDR3 coding sequence is TGTGCCAGCAGCCCAGACAGGAGCTCCTACAATGAGCAGTTCTTC.

The rearrangement links TRBV18 to TRBJ2-3; 9 bases map to TRBD2. The CDR3 runs to 16 residues. The germline CDR1 and CDR2 sequences are KGHSH and LQKENI. The junction had 6 bases not matched to a gene; V was cut back by 5 bases and J by 0 bases. CDR3 nucleotides: TGTGCCAGCTCAGCCTCTAGCGGGGCCAGCACAGATACGCAGTATTTT. It is translated as CASSASSGASTDTQYF.

This chain connects TRBV11-3 to TRBJ1-2; weak D call: TRBD1 (5 bases). V lost 0 bases to trimming and J lost 6 bases, with 14 bases between them. From germline, CDR1 is SGHNT and CDR2 YENEEA. The CDR3 contains 15 residues. For the CDR3, the DNA is TGTGCCAGCAGCTTAGAGTGGGGACTCTCTAATGGCTACACCTTC. Its translation is CASSLEWGLSNGYTF.

The chain links TRBV2 to TRBJ2-2, with D perhaps matching TRBD1 (5 bases). Between the trimmed V and J ends, which lost 4 bases and 5 bases, there was a span of 17 bases. CDR1 is SNHLY and CDR2 is FYNNEI in the germline V gene. The CDR3 runs to 16 residues. The CDR3: CASSVHSSSGTGELFF. In DNA, the CDR3 is TGTGCCAGCAGTGTCCATTCTTCCTCAGGGACCGGGGAGCTGTTTTTT.